Detailed here is one T cell receptor beta chain. V shed 2 bases and J 6 bases; nucleotides not matched to a gene: 6. There are 13 residues in the CDR3. CDR1 GTSNPN and CDR2 SVGIG come from the germline V gene (reference sequence). The authors ran a second PCR of about 7 to 11 cycles using a sample-barcoded 5' primer and a J-beta primer mix. With 12 random nucleotides, a template-switch adaptor tagged each individual cDNA molecule. TCRdb itself ran the 5' RACE reads through MiXCR, one entry per CDR3 protein. Among about 1,500,000 distinct CDR3 sequences listed, 25% to 30% were seen once. The data were obtained in a study of blood T cells in healthy people across ages. About the study: When template switching was applied, about one barcoded beta molecule was captured per two T cells.

Per-sample yields of isolated PBMCs were at least 6 million. Sample: blood. This chain uses TRBV30 with TRBJ2-7; TRBD2 aligns across 8 bases. The receptor's source is a woman in her twenties or thirties in good health. CDR3 DNA: TGTGCCTGGAGTCCCGGGACTAGAGGCGAGCAGTACTTC. It codes for CAWSPGTRGEQYF.